This T cell receptor (beta chain) emerged from a study of pediatric ulcerative colitis (dated by TCRdb to the late 2010s). The study in broad terms: Pancolitis was present in several ulcerative colitis patients and left-sided colitis in two, and histology consistent with ulcerative colitis was found in all of these patients. The Pediatric Ulcerative Colitis Activity Index classified a couple of patients as having mild disease, four as having moderate disease and three as having acute severe colitis. From nine newly diagnosed, treatment-naive pediatric ulcerative colitis patients and a few non-IBD control children, paired blood and rectal samples were collected. Study-wide conclusions, independent of this receptor: Because repertoires came from total lymphocyte DNA, patterns in rare subsets such as regulatory T cells may not be reflected. The healthy control group was small, with only a handful of individuals. For technical reasons, substantially fewer templates were yielded by the blood samples of two patients, and these blood samples were excluded from blood-rectal overlap analysis. Two rectal CDR3 clonotypes turned up in every ulcerative colitis patient but in none of the controls. Clonal overlap between a subject's own blood and rectum was significantly greater in ulcerative colitis patients than in controls, which suggests more T cell trafficking to inflamed tissue. Features of the rectal repertoire distinguished controls, mild-moderate colitis patients and acute severe colitis patients, and in acute severe colitis rectal diversity was lower because of clonal expansions.

Through the immunoSEQ TRB Survey service, multiplex V and J primers were used to amplify rearranged CDR3 beta regions from genomic DNA. To keep depth equal across samples, survey-level sequencing depth of up to 500,000 reads per sample was applied. The libraries were purified, combined into pools and sequenced with Illumina technology. Processing in the source paper ran as follows. immunoSEQ online tools were used for productive clonality, sample overlap, pairwise scatters, CDR3 beta length, V/D/J gene usage and productiveness. Calculated diversity was defined as the number of unique rearrangements divided by total templates, multiplied by 100, and Shannon and Simpson indices were computed as well. Z-score normalized data were analyzed by principal component analysis with the R prcomp function and the ggbiplot package. Morisita's index was used to quantify blood-rectal clonal overlap within each subject. TCRdb holds this immuneACCESS table with in-frame rearrangements only. Some clones are missing; in checked studies, unresolved V genes explain under half, and the rest has no known cause. V, J and clone size were drawn from that table, and D and trimming were deduced from the DNA. The sample records about 36,000 clones, roughly 85% of which are singletons. 20% to 25% of the sample lies in the top ten.

No immunosuppressive medication had been given to the ulcerative colitis patients before the diagnostic colonoscopy. A blood sample was drawn at the time of the colonoscopy. The Wizard kit (Promega) was used to extract genomic DNA from the blood and intestinal samples. CDR1 and CDR2, per the germline V gene, are MGHRA and YSYEKL. The CDR3, from cysteine to phenylalanine, totals 16 residues. The sequence is cut down to CDR3 DNA, 48 bases in frame from base 1. Deletion took 3 bases off V and 2 bases off J, with a span of 15 bases between the germline ends. About this clone itself: Its antigen remains undetermined. Qualities for individual bases were not recorded, and no much larger clone is one base off.

The clonotype originates from a girl aged 10-17 years with moderate ulcerative colitis. The specimen sequenced was blood. In this chain, TRBV4-1 is recombined with TRBJ2-3, with TRBD1 as a weak D call on 6 bases. For the CDR3, the sequence is CASSQGSRGITDTQYF. The DNA is TGCGCCAGCAGCCAGGGTTCCAGGGGAATCACAGATACGCAGTATTTT.